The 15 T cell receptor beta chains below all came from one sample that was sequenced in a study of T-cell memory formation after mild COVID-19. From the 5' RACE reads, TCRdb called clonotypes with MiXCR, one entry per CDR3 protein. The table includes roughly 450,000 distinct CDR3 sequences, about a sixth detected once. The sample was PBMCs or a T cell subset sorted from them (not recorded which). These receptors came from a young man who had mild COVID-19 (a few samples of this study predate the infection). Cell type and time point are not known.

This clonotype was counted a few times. The CDR3 protein is CASSIRGTEDTQYF. In nucleotides, the CDR3 is TGTGCCAGCAGCATACGCGGCACCGAGGATACGCAGTATTTT. The chain couples TRBV13 to TRBJ2-3; D unresolved. CDR3 size: 14 residues. Looked up from germline, CDR1 is PRHDT and CDR2 is FYEKMQ (reference sequence). V lost 5 bases to trimming and J lost 6 bases, with 15 bases between them.

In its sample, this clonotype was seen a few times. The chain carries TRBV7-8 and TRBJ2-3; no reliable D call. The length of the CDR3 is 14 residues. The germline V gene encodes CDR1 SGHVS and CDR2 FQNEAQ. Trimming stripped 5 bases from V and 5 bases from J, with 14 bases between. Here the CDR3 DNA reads TGTGCCAGCAGCGCCATCCCGAAGGGAGATACGCAGTATTTT. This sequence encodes CASSAIPKGDTQYF.

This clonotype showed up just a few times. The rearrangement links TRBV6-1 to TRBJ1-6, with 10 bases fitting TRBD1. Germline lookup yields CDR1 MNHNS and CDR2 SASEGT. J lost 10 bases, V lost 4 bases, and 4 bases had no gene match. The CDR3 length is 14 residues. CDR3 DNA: TGTGCCAGCAGTGGACAGGGGGCACGCTCACCCCTCCACTTT. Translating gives CASSGQGARSPLHF.

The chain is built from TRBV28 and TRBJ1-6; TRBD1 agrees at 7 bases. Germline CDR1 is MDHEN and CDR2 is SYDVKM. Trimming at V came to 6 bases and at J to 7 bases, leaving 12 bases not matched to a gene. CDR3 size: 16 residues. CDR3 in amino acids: CASRPLLDRVNSPLHF. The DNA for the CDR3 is TGTGCCAGCAGACCCCTTCTTGACAGGGTAAATTCACCCCTCCACTTT.

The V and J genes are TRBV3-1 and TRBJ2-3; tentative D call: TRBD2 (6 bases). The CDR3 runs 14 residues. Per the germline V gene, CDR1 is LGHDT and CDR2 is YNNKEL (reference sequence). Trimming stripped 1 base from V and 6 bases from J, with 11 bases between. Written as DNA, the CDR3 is TGTGCCAGCAGCCAAGTGCCAGGAGGGGATACGCAGTATTTT. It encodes CASSQVPGGDTQYF.

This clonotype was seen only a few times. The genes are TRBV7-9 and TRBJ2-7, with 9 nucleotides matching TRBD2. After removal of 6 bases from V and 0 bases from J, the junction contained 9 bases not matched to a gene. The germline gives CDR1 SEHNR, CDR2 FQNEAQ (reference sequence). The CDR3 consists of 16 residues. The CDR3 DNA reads TGTGCCAGCAGGCCCATTAGCGGGGGTAACTCCTACGAGCAGTACTTC. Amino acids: CASRPISGGNSYEQYF.

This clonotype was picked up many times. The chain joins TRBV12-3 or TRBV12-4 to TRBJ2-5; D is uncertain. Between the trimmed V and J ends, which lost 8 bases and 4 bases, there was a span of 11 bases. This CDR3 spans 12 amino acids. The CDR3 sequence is CASGYFGETQYF. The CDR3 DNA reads TGTGCCAGCGGGTACTTTGGAGAGACCCAGTACTTC.

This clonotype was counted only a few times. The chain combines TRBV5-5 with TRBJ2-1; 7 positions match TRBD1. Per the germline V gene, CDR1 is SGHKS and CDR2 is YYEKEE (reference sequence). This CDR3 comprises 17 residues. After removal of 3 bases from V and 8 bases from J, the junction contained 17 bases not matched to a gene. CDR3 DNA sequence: TGTGCCAGCAGCTACACACACCACGACAGGGTGGTCGATGAGCAGTTCTTC. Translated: CASSYTHHDRVVDEQFF.

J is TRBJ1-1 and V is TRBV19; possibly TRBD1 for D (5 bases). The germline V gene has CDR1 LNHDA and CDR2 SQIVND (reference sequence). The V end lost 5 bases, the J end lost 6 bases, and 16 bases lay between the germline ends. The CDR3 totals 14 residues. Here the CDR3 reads CASSPGWGGPEAFF. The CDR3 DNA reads TGTGCCAGTAGTCCAGGGTGGGGGGGACCTGAAGCTTTCTTT. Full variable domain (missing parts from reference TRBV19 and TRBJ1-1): DGGITQSPKYLFRKEGQNVTLSCEQNLNHDAMYWYRQDPGQGLRLIYYSQIVNDFQKGDIAEGYSVSREKKESFPLTVTSAQKNPTAFYLCASSPGWGGPEAFFGQGTRLTVV.

CDR3 nucleotides: TGTGCCAGCTCACCACTCCAGGGGGCCGCTGAAGCTTTCTTT. It yields the protein CASSPLQGAAEAFF. The rearrangement joins TRBV18 to TRBJ1-1; 8 positions agree with TRBD1. The germline CDR1 and CDR2 sequences are KGHSH and LQKENI. The CDR3 is 14 residues long. V lost 1 base and J lost 6; bases outside the gene matches: 4. The whole variable domain, remainder taken from reference TRBV18 and TRBJ1-1, is NAGVMQNPRHLVRRRGQEARLRCSPMKGHSHVYWYRQLPEEGLKFMVYLQKENIIDESGMPKERFSAEFPKEGPSILRIQQVVRGDSAAYFCASSPLQGAAEAFFGQGTRLTVV.

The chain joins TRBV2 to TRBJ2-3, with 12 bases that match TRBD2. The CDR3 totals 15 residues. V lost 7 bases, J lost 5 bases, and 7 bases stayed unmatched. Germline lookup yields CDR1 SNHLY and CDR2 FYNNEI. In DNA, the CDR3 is TGTGCCAGCATAAGTGGACTAGCGGGGATAGATACGCAGTATTTT. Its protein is CASISGLAGIDTQYF.

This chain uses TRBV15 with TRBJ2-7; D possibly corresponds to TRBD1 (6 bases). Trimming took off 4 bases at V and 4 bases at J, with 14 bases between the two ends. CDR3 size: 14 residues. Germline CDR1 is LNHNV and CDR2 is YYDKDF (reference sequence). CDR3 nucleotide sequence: TGTGCCACCAGCACGGGCAGGGGTATGTACGAGCAGTACTTC. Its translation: CATSTGRGMYEQYF.

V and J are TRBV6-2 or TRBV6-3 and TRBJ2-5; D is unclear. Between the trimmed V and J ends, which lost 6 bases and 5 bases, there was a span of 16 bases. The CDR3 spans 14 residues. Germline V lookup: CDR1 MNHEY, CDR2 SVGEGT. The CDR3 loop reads CASRGRYPLETQYF. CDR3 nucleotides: TGTGCCAGCAGGGGTCGTTACCCCCTCGAGACCCAGTACTTC.

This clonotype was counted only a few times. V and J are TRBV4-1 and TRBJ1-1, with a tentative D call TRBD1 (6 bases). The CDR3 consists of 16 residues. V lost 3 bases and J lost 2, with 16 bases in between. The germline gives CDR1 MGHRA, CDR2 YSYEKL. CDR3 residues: CASSQLGTTANTEAFF. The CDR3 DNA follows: TGCGCCAGCAGCCAGCTGGGGACAACAGCTAACACTGAAGCTTTCTTT.

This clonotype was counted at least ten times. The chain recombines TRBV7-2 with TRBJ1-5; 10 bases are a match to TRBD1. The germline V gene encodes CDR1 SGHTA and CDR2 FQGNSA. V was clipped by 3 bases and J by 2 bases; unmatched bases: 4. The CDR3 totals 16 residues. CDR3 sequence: CASSFSGTGGNQPQHF. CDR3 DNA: TGTGCCAGCAGCTTCTCCGGGACAGGGGGCAATCAGCCCCAGCATTTT.